This T cell receptor (beta chain) was sequenced in a study of OX40 agonist ivuxolimab in advanced cancers. Produced via immunoSEQ multiplex PCR; TCRdb's table is partial and in-frame only. The data show around 40,000 clones, less than 90% seen once. V gave up 1 base and J gave up 7 bases, with 16 bases separating them. Germline V gives CDR1 SEHNR, CDR2 FQNEAQ (reference sequence). This CDR3 has 15 amino acids. Sequencing used CD4+ or CD8+ T cells sorted from blood, obtained in a trial of the OX40 agonist ivuxolimab. The V and J genes are TRBV7-9 and TRBJ1-1, with D tentatively TRBD1 (6 bases). The TCR originated in an adult with an advanced solid tumor such as melanoma, head and neck, liver or kidney cancer. CDR3 sequence reads: CASSLGGWGAIEAFF. The CDR3 DNA reads TGTGCCAGCAGCTTAGGTGGATGGGGGGCGATTGAAGCTTTCTTT.